The subject of this entry is one T cell receptor beta chain. The source of the sample is a study of cytomegalovirus exposure and HLA in healthy donors. The germline CDR1 and CDR2 sequences are SGHRS and YFSETQ. V lost 0 bases, J lost 0 bases, and 6 bases stayed unmatched. The CDR3 sequence is 16 residues long. PCR involved 60 Vbeta and 13 Jbeta primers. The table came from immunoSEQ multiplex PCR; TCRdb's copy has only in-frame clones and leaves some out. Of roughly 97,000 clones listed, around 10% are singletons. Sequenced material: PBMCs. This clonotype originated in a man between 45 and 60 years old in good health and CMV-seropositive. The chain joins TRBV5-1 to TRBJ2-7, with 7 bases fitting TRBD1. The CDR3 here is CASSLGQGVGSYEQYF. CDR3 bases: TGCGCCAGCAGCTTGGGGCAGGGGGTGGGCTCCTACGAGCAGTACTTC.